The entry that follows covers one T cell receptor (beta chain) sequence. Its antigen is undetermined. The time point was: week 47, end of study. In every dose of vaccine, 300 ug of mutant IDH1 20-mer peptide was given alongside topical imiquimod. The record originates from a study of a mutant IDH1 vaccine in newly diagnosed glioma. Data came from immunoSEQ multiplex PCR; TCRdb stores just in-frame clones and leaves some out. Of around 30,000 clones detected, 87% appear once; the ten largest clones hold around 11%. The sequencing here drew on PBMCs, taken from a glioma patient whose treatment included an IDH1 peptide vaccine. The source is a woman aged 25-40 years with glioma.

The CDR3 region has the DNA TGCGCCAGCAGCCAAGGGCTCAGAGGCGGGGCTACCACTTATGGCTACACCTTC. It encodes CASSQGLRGGATTYGYTF. V and J are TRBV4-3 and TRBJ1-2, with D perhaps TRBD1 (5 bases). The CDR3 is 18 residues long. Germline assignment: CDR1 LGHNA and CDR2 YSLEER. V shed 1 base and J shed 5 bases, with 23 bases lying between them.